This is a list of T cell receptor beta chains from one sample in a study of vaccination effects on CD4 cells after COVID-19. Their antigens remain unidentified. The repertoire was sequenced with immunoSEQ multiplex PCR; TCRdb's copy has only in-frame clones and lacks some. The sample includes roughly 46,000 clones, about 70% seen only once; the top ten take under 7%. Specimen: CD4+ T cells from PBMCs cultured without peptide, collected after COVID-19 vaccination. The origin of the receptors is a human donor who had a prior SARS-CoV-2 infection. Each CDR3 is given without its conserved first and last residue. Fields, in order: V gene, J gene, CDR3 protein.

>TRBV9|TRBJ2-2
ASSVVGGASGELF
>TRBV7-3|TRBJ2-1
ASSLELYNEQF
>TRBV19|TRBJ1-5
ASGRQGGNQPQH
>TRBV5-1|TRBJ2-3
ASSIGPGRGRTDTQY
>TRBV6-5|TRBJ2-7
ASQVGKGSYEQY
>TRBV11-1|TRBJ2-7
ASSQGPAGKQY
>TRBV5-1|TRBJ2-7
ASSLDGALPSYEQY
>TRBV15|TRBJ2-7
ATSRGGLTYEQY
>TRBV5-1|TRBJ2-3
ASSLDLTDTQY
>TRBV25-1|TRBJ2-3
ASSELGILTDTQY
>TRBV5-4|TRBJ2-7
ASSLGWSGSGEQY
>TRBV5-1|TRBJ2-1
ASSLESGEKGYNEQF
>TRBV7-3|TRBJ2-5
ASSRQGWETQY
>TRBV15|TRBJ2-1
ATSPGGLTGPRRYNEQF
>TRBV7-6|TRBJ1-3
ASSLASVAPNSGNTIY
>TRBV18|TRBJ1-1
ASSPGGQGTEAF
>TRBV3-1/TRBV3-2|TRBJ2-2
ASSSRGQGGSYTGELF
>TRBV7-9|TRBJ2-7
ASSLAGGGEQY
>TRBV14|TRBJ2-2
ASSQDTGTTNTGELF
>TRBV25-1|TRBJ2-1
ASNRQGGYNEQF
>TRBV12-3/TRBV12-4|TRBJ1-1
ASSLLRGGEAF
>TRBV9|TRBJ1-6
ASRLQGYNSPLH
>TRBV4-1|TRBJ1-4
ASSQAQGNTNEKLF
>TRBV18|TRBJ2-1
ASSPGPTSYNEQF
>TRBV6-5|TRBJ2-5
ASSYSLLQTGETQY
>TRBV15|TRBJ2-5
ATEQDGAETQY
>TRBV5-6|TRBJ2-3
ASSRLDRGSDTQY
>TRBV19|TRBJ2-1
ASSVAGGRGAGNEQF
>TRBV6-5|TRBJ1-6
ASSYGQAFLNSPLH
>TRBV7-9|TRBJ2-7
ASSSLASSSEQY
>TRBV5-6|TRBJ2-7
ASSLAIWGGYEQY
>TRBV14|TRBJ1-2
ASSQDTNYGYT
>TRBV6-5|TRBJ2-5
ASRRLAGGWETQY
>TRBV5-1|TRBJ1-1
ASRVSEGRGEAF
>TRBV21-1|TRBJ2-3
ASIPVKDPGPVPGPTDTQY
>TRBV19|TRBJ2-7
ASSISHPGQHRYEQY
>TRBV6-5|TRBJ1-2
ASSYSPGQLNYGYT
>TRBV10-2|TRBJ2-2
ASRWQGTRYELF
>TRBV7-9|TRBJ2-2
ASSLVGGRTGELF
>TRBV10-3|TRBJ2-7
AISEALAGDYEQY
>TRBV7-8|TRBJ2-3
ASSPGPAGTDTPY
>TRBV5-1|TRBJ2-7
ASSFSPPYEQY
>TRBV5-6|TRBJ2-1
ASSLYRHEQF
>TRBV5-8|TRBJ1-2
ASSMALVTGLNYGYT
>TRBV25-1|TRBJ2-2
ASSDAYGRAGTGELF
>TRBV10-3|TRBJ2-1
AISGERGRGFYEQF
>TRBV21-1|TRBJ1-5
ASSKSVWVKTNQPQH
>TRBV9|TRBJ1-6
ASSRDSGSPLH
>TRBV5-5|TRBJ2-3
ASSFGGGPSDTDTQY
>TRBV5-8|TRBJ1-3
ASSLSREPSGNTIY
>TRBV20-1|TRBJ2-3
SASEGGYGTDTQY